This TCR beta chain was recorded in a study of blood T cells in healthy people across ages (dated by TCRdb to between 2014 and 2016). Some background on the complete study: In model experiments, template switching captured roughly one uniquely barcoded TCR beta cDNA molecule for every two T cells. Two additional independent replicas of 1 million unique cDNA reads from the same blood draw were analyzed for two donors (one aged 18 to 30 and one aged 80 or older). To avoid experimental bias, donors of different ages were spread randomly across the sequencing lanes. The donors were split into four age groups: young (average around 16 years), middle-aged (nearly 40), aged (about 62) and long-lived (about 82). Using deep sequencing normalized with unique cDNA molecular identifiers, the study measured how TCR beta repertoire diversity changes with age.

As concerns this clonotype: Its binding antigen is unknown. One base away there is no much larger clone; base qualities are not given.

The donors were some 39 Caucasian individuals from Russia, aged about 6 to 100 years, who were systemically healthy. Each donor gave ten milliliters of peripheral blood, drawn into EDTA-treated Vacutainer tubes. Ficoll-Paque density-gradient centrifugation was used to isolate PBMCs, with at least 6.5 million per sample. Total RNA was extracted from PBMCs with Trizol reagent, with at least 5.5 micrograms obtained per sample. For every donor, an aliquot of PBMCs went through flow cytometry to measure the percentages of naive CD45RAhigh/CD27high T cells. What the study reported, not specific to this receptor: Estimates of total diversity based on one million sequenced T cells were considered lower bounds and underestimates. Donor CMV infection status was unknown, potentially confounding age-related changes in expanded clonotypes. A strong correlation was found between observed TCR beta diversity and the percentage of naive T cells measured by flow cytometry. Compared with the aged group, more naive CD4+ T cells, fewer expanded clones and increased TCR diversity were shown by the long-lived group, suggesting age selection. As age increased, observed TCR beta diversity per million T cells dropped in a roughly linear way, and a significant reduction was already evident by age 40. Conclusive comparison of naive and antigen-experienced compartments was prevented by the profiling of bulk unsorted PBMCs.

Including the terminal cysteine and phenylalanine, the CDR3 comprises 16 residues. CDR3 DNA is the only sequence kept; it has 48 bases, read in frame from the first base. Between the V and J ends, shortened by 3 bases and 6 bases respectively, the junction contains 20 bases. Looking up the germline V gene yields CDR1 SGHAT and CDR2 FQNNGV. The library relied on 5' RACE. Data came from an Illumina HiSeq 2500. A second 7 to 11 cycle PCR used a sample-barcoded 5' primer and a J-beta primer mix. Each TCR beta cDNA molecule received a unique molecular identifier from a template-switch 5' adaptor carrying 12 random nucleotides. Each sample yielded at least 2.5 million CDR3-containing paired-end reads. First-strand cDNA synthesis was performed from all RNA using the Mint cDNA synthesis kit, with priming by a TRBC-specific oligonucleotide. Following uracil-DNA glycosylase treatment, all cDNA underwent a first 18-cycle PCR with the universal primers M1SS and BC2_uni_R. Under the source paper's analysis protocol: Each sample was normalized by randomly selecting 1 million high-quality reads, each carrying a distinct molecular identifier. Reads with shared molecular identifiers were discarded instead of being binned into consensus sequences. CDR3 identification, clonotype clustering and error correction used MiTCR with a Q25 quality threshold and the strictest error-elimination algorithm. A nonparametric unseen species model with Euler transformation was used to estimate lower-bound total TCR beta diversity. TCRdb reworked the public reads: Q25 trimming with fastp, MiXCR clone assembly, productive beta chains retained. Each entry is one CDR3 protein sequence, shown with its most common DNA and genes. In this record, the V and J calls reflect TCRdb's handling and not the investigators' own analysis. This sample gives over a million distinct CDR3 sequences in total; approximately 43% of them show up just once. About 4% of the sample belongs to the ten largest clones.

The rearrangement combines TRBV11-2 with TRBJ1-1; 6 matching bases give a weak D call of TRBD1. The sample taken for sequencing was blood. The receptor was derived from a young woman in good health. The CDR3 region has the sequence CASSLGAPTGRAEAFF. The nucleotide sequence reads TGTGCCAGCAGCTTGGGGGCGCCTACAGGAAGGGCTGAAGCTTTCTTT.